This T cell receptor beta chain was captured in a study of T-cell memory formation after mild COVID-19. TCRdb re-called the 5' RACE reads through MiXCR, storing one row per CDR3 protein. The sample includes around 340,000 distinct CDR3 sequences, around 20% of them seen just once. Germline CDR1 and CDR2: SEHNR and FQNEAQ (reference sequence). Trimming pared 2 bases from V and 6 bases from J, leaving 4 bases between. This CDR3 spans 12 amino acids. The table lists this clonotype with a few counts. Its antigen is as yet unknown. A much more abundant neighbour one base away suggests this may be a read error. General observations from the study: Clones contracting over day 15 to 85 were CD4/CD8 balanced, with later expanders leaning CD4+.

The chain employs TRBV7-9 and TRBJ2-2, with D hard to call. This TCR was sampled from an adult woman who had mild COVID-19 (a few samples of this study predate the infection). Cell type and time point are not known. Sequencing was carried out using PBMCs or a T cell subset sorted from them (not recorded which). The chain's CDR3 is CASSLNPGELFF. The CDR3 DNA reads as TGTGCCAGCAGCTTAAACCCCGGGGAGCTGTTTTTT. The whole variable domain, remainder taken from reference TRBV7-9 and TRBJ2-2, is DTGVSQNPRHKITKRGQNVTFRCDPISEHNRLYWYRQTLGQGPEFLTYFQNEAQLEKSRLLSDRFSAERPKGSFSTLEIQRTEQGDSAMYLCASSLNPGELFFGEGSRLTVL.